One and the same sample provided the 13 T cell receptor beta chains below, sequenced in a study of cytomegalovirus exposure and HLA in healthy donors. 60 Vbeta and 13 Jbeta primers were used in PCR. Sequenced by immunoSEQ multiplex PCR; TCRdb stores in-frame clones only, minus some. The sample records about 72,000 clones, over 75% being singletons. Sequencing was done on a sample of PBMCs. All receptors derive from a human donor in good health.

This chain connects TRBV5-6 to TRBJ1-3, with D perhaps matching TRBD1 (6 bases). The CDR3 is 16 residues long. V was clipped by 2 bases and J by 4 bases, with 16 bases between them. Per germline, CDR1 SGHDT and CDR2 YYEEEE. Here the CDR3 DNA reads TGTGCCAGCAGCTTTCGGTTAGGGGACATCGGAAACACCATATATTTT. Protein: CASSFRLGDIGNTIYF.

This chain connects TRBV4-1 to TRBJ2-7; TRBD1 might be the D (6 bases). The CDR3 sequence is 16 residues long. CDR1 and CDR2 (germline): MGHRA, YSYEKL. Trimming took 0 bases from V and 4 from J, leaving 16 bases between them. The CDR3, as DNA: TGCGCCAGCAGCCAAGACCCACAGGGACATGAATACGAGCAGTACTTC. Residues: CASSQDPQGHEYEQYF.

The genes are TRBV9 and TRBJ2-2; 8 nucleotides line up with TRBD2. The CDR3 runs 17 residues. Germline-derived CDR1 and CDR2 are SGDLS and YYNGEE. The V segment lost 6 bases and the J segment 3 bases; nucleotides outside the gene matches: 13. The DNA of the CDR3 is TGTGCCAGCACCCGACGGGGCGGGGGGACGTACACCGGGGAGCTGTTTTTT. It translates to CASTRRGGGTYTGELFF.

This clone was seen once. This rearrangement joins TRBV13 to TRBJ2-7, with D uncertain. The germline V and J ends were trimmed by 1 base and 11 bases, with 9 bases remaining between them. The CDR3 is made up of 11 amino acids. Germline V CDR1 and CDR2: PRHDT, FYEKMQ (reference sequence). The CDR3: CASSLDYREYF. CDR3 DNA sequence: TGTGCCAGCAGCTTAGACTACCGGGAGTACTTC. Using reference TRBV13 and TRBJ2-7 for the parts outside the CDR3, the full variable domain is AAGVIQSPRHLIKEKRETATLKCYPIPRHDTVYWYQQGPGQDPQFLISFYEKMQSDKGSIPDRFSAQQFSDYHSELNMSSLELGDSALYFCASSLDYREYFGPGTRLTVT.

The J gene is TRBJ1-1, the V gene TRBV28; D gene ambiguous. The CDR3 is 14 amino acids. From germline, CDR1 is MDHEN and CDR2 SYDVKM. The V end lost 5 bases, the J end lost 2 bases, and 12 bases lay between the germline ends. CDR3 DNA: TGTGCCAGCAGTCCGCCAAGAACTAACACTGAAGCTTTCTTT. Translation gives CASSPPRTNTEAFF.

In its sample, this clone was seen a few times. The chain joins TRBV27 to TRBJ2-5; 7 positions agree with TRBD1. The end of the DNA is better explained by TRBJ2-7, so the J call may be wrong. This CDR3 is built from 14 residues. Looked up from germline, CDR1 is MNHEY and CDR2 is SMNVEV (reference sequence). The CDR3 region has the DNA TGTGCCAGCAGTCCATCGACAGGGCCCTACGAGCAGTACTTC. Translation: CASSPSTGPYEQYF.

This chain joins TRBV10-3 and TRBJ2-5, with 13 bases aligning to TRBD2. CDR3 length: 18 amino acids. Per the germline V gene, CDR1 is ENHRY and CDR2 is SYGVKD. V lost 6 bases, J lost 3 bases, and 13 bases stayed unmatched. CDR3 sequence reads: CAISEGLAGSNTKETQYF. CDR3 DNA: TGTGCCATCAGCGAGGGACTAGCGGGGAGTAACACTAAAGAGACCCAGTACTTC.

This clone was observed a handful of times. The J gene is TRBJ2-1, the V gene TRBV6-5, with D hard to call. This CDR3 spans 14 amino acids. The germline V gene has CDR1 MNHEY and CDR2 SVGAGI. V gave up 10 bases and J gave up 8 bases, with 21 bases separating them. CDR3 region: CATRRVGGRDEQFF. The CDR3 DNA sequence: TGTGCCACCCGTCGGGTAGGCGGTCGCGATGAGCAGTTCTTC.

V gene TRBV14 combines with J gene TRBJ1-6; TRBD1 agrees at 7 bases. Germline values: CDR1 SGHDN, CDR2 FVKESK. Trimming at V came to 2 bases and at J to 9 bases, leaving 4 bases not matched to a gene. This CDR3 is built from 14 residues. CDR3 in DNA: TGTGCCAGCAGCCAAACAGGGGTAGCTTCACCCCTCCACTTT. Its protein is CASSQTGVASPLHF.

This sequence joins TRBV19 and TRBJ1-1; 8 bases align to TRBD1. The CDR3 spans 17 residues. CDR1 LNHDA and CDR2 SQIVND come from the germline V gene (reference sequence). J lost 3 bases, V lost 4 bases, and 13 bases had no gene match. CDR3 DNA: TGTGCCAGTAGTACAATCAAACAGGGGGACGGTGACACTGAAGCTTTCTTT. It encodes CASSTIKQGDGDTEAFF.

This chain joins TRBV7-6 and TRBJ2-1; TRBD2 aligns across 7 bases. CDR1 is SGHVS, CDR2 FNYEAQ, per germline. This CDR3 comprises 19 residues. V trimming: 5 bases; J trimming: 1 base; junction bases outside the gene matches: 17. The CDR3 spells CASSPRQSRGLPSYNEQFF. The CDR3 nucleotides read TGTGCCAGCAGCCCGAGACAATCCCGGGGACTACCTTCCTACAATGAGCAGTTCTTC.

The CDR3 coding sequence is TGCGCCAGCAGCTTGGCAGGGGCGATAAGCTCCTACGAGCAGTACTTC. This codes for CASSLAGAISSYEQYF. The chain links TRBV5-1 to TRBJ2-7; possibly TRBD1 for D (6 bases). CDR3 length: 16 residues. V was trimmed by 0 bases and J by 0 bases, leaving 13 bases between them. CDR1 and CDR2 from the germline V gene are SGHRS and YFSETQ.

This chain connects TRBV19 to TRBJ1-5, with D possibly being TRBD1 (6 bases). This CDR3 comprises 15 residues. V gave up 4 bases and J gave up 1 base, with 11 bases separating them. Germline CDR1 and CDR2: LNHDA and SQIVND (reference sequence). The CDR3 spells CASSSRGGSNQPQHF. The CDR3 coding sequence is TGTGCCAGTAGTAGCAGGGGTGGGAGCAATCAGCCCCAGCATTTT. The full variable domain, rest sourced from reference TRBV19 and TRBJ1-5, is DGGITQSPKYLFRKEGQNVTLSCEQNLNHDAMYWYRQDPGQGLRLIYYSQIVNDFQKGDIAEGYSVSREKKESFPLTVTSAQKNPTAFYLCASSSRGGSNQPQHFGDGTRLSIL.